A single sample is the source of the 8 T cell receptor beta chains below, sequenced in a study of Ad26.COV2.S vaccination and SARS-CoV-2 variants. This table comes from immunoSEQ multiplex PCR, and its TCRdb copy is limited to in-frame clones, with some not included. The sample lists 200,000 to 250,000 clones, over 75% occurring once. The treatment: 19 received Ad26.COV2.S at low or high dose, single or two shots; several received placebo; per-sample allocation not given. Day 63 after the first injection of vaccine or placebo was the sampling time. This sample comprised peripheral blood, obtained in a trial of Ad26.COV2.S vaccine versus placebo. Source of these receptors: a person between 18 and 60 years old who received the Ad26.COV2.S COVID-19 vaccine or a placebo.

The chain carries TRBV11-2 and TRBJ2-7; possible D gene TRBD1, 5 bases. CDR3 size: 14 residues. The V end was cut by 5 bases, the J end by 0 bases, with 11 bases between. Germline loops: CDR1 SGHAT, CDR2 FQNNGV. The CDR3 loop reads CASSGRQNSYEQYF. CDR3 DNA: TGTGCCAGCAGCGGCAGACAGAACTCCTACGAGCAGTACTTC. The full variable domain, rest sourced from reference TRBV11-2 and TRBJ2-7, is EAGVAQSPRYKIIEKRQSVAFWCNPISGHATLYWYQQILGQGPKLLIQFQNNGVVDDSQLPKDRFSAERLKGVDSTLKIQPAKLEDSAVYLCASSGRQNSYEQYFGPGTRLTVT.

The chain joins TRBV30 to TRBJ2-1; 7 nucleotides line up with TRBD1. Looked up from germline, CDR1 is GTSNPN and CDR2 is SVGIG (reference sequence). This CDR3 contains 14 residues. Trimming took 5 bases from V and 0 from J; bases not matched to a gene: 4. In DNA form, the CDR3 reads TGTGCCTGGCAGGGGGTGAGCTCCTACAATGAGCAGTTCTTC. This sequence encodes CAWQGVSSYNEQFF.

This sequence joins TRBV4-1 and TRBJ1-1; D remains ambiguous. V lost 1 base and J 0 bases, leaving 6 bases between the germline ends. The CDR3 totals 14 residues. Germline-derived CDR1 and CDR2 are MGHRA and YSYEKL. CDR3 residues: CASSQVGLNTEAFF. The CDR3 nucleotides read TGCGCCAGCAGCCAAGTGGGTCTGAACACTGAAGCTTTCTTT.

The rearrangement joins TRBV4-1 to TRBJ2-1; unclear D gene. Between the trimmed V and J ends, which lost 2 bases and 5 bases, there was a span of 10 bases. Germline loops: CDR1 MGHRA, CDR2 YSYEKL. The CDR3 length is 14 residues. The DNA for the CDR3 is TGCGCCAGCAGCCAAATAAACGGAAACAATGAGCAGTTCTTC. This codes for CASSQINGNNEQFF.

CDR3 nucleotides: TGTGCCAGCAGTTACGTCGGACAGGGTGTATATTATGGCTACACCTTC. It codes for CASSYVGQGVYYGYTF. The rearrangement links TRBV6-5 to TRBJ1-2; 8 bases agree with TRBD1. V lost 2 bases and J lost 5; bases outside the gene matches: 10. CDR3 size: 16 residues. Germline V gene data show CDR1 as MNHEY and CDR2 as SVGAGI.

J is TRBJ2-6 and V is TRBV28, with D perhaps TRBD1 (6 bases). CDR1 is MDHEN and CDR2 is SYDVKM in the germline V gene. The ends were cut back, 10 bases at V and 1 base at J, with 20 bases in the middle. CDR3 length equals 17 residues. CDR3 DNA: TGTGCCACTTCGAGGGGGATGGGCCTATCTGGGGCCAACGTCCTGACTTTC. This codes for CATSRGMGLSGANVLTF.

The gene calls are TRBV7-9 and TRBJ2-3, with D possibly matching TRBD1 (5 bases). The CDR3 loop spans 16 amino acids. Trimming took 1 base from V and 3 from J, leaving 14 bases between them. The germline V gene has CDR1 SEHNR and CDR2 FQNEAQ (reference sequence). The CDR3: CASSLEGLRGTDTQYF. The CDR3 nucleotides read TGTGCCAGCAGCTTAGAGGGGCTCCGCGGAACAGATACGCAGTATTTT.

This clone was detected a few times. This rearrangement joins TRBV25-1 to TRBJ1-1; D remains ambiguous. The V end was cut by 7 bases, the J end by 4 bases, with 13 bases between. The CDR3 loop spans 13 amino acids. CDR1 MGHDK and CDR2 SYGVNS come from the germline V gene. The CDR3 DNA reads as TGTGCCAGCACAAGAAGTAGTGGCACTGAAGCTTTCTTT. Protein product: CASTRSSGTEAFF.